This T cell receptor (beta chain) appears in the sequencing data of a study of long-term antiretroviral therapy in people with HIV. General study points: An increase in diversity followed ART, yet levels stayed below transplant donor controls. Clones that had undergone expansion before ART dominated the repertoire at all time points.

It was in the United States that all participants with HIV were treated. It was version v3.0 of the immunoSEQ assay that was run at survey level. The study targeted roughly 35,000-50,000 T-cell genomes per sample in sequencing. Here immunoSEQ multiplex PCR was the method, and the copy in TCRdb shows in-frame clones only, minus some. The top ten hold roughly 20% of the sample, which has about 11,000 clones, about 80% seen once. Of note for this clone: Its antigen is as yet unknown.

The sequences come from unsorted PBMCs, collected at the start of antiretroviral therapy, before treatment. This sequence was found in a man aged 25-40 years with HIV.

This CDR3 reads CASSIRQGATEAFF. In nucleotides, the CDR3 is TGTGCCAGCAGCATCCGACAGGGGGCCACTGAAGCTTTCTTT. V is TRBV7-9 and J is TRBJ1-1, with 10 bases lining up with TRBD1. The germline V gene has CDR1 SEHNR and CDR2 FQNEAQ (reference sequence). V gave up 5 bases and J gave up 4 bases; unmatched junction bases: 4. The CDR3 sequence is 14 residues long.